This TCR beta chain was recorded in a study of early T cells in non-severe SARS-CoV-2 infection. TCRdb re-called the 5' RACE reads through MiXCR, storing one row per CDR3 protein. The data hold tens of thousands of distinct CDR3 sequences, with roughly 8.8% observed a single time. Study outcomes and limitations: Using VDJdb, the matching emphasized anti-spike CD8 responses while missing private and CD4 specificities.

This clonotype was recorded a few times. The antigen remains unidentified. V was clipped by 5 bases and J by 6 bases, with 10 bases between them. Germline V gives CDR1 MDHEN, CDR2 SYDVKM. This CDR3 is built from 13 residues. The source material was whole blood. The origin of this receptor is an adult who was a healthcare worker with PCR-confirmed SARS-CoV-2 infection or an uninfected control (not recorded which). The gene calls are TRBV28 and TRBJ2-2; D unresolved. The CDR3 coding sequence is TGTGCCAGCAGTCTCTCAAACCCCGGGGAGCTGTTTTTT. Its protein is CASSLSNPGELFF.